Listed below are T cell receptor beta chains from one sample, sequenced in a study of glioma-infiltrating T cells. TCRdb recomputed calls from the multiplex PCR reads with MiXCR, one row per CDR3 protein. The sample lists over 140,000 distinct CDR3 sequences, 35% to 50% occurring once. The sequenced material came from glioma tissue, nonneoplastic brain tissue, or PBMCs (not recorded which). These receptors were collected from a human donor with low-grade glioma or glioblastoma, undergoing nonglioma brain surgery, or in good health (not recorded which). The CDR3 runs from the conserved cysteine through the conserved F or W. D genes are given only for firm matches. Size is stated for part of the rows, as once, few or many counts, or as a class when the clone is expanded.

CDR3 DNA | CDR3 protein | D gene | clone size | J gene | V gene
TGTGCCAGCAGTTTAGCGCAAGGGGACAAGGCTTTCTTT | CASSLAQGDKAFF | . | few | TRBJ1-1 | TRBV12-3/TRBV12-4
TGTGCCAGCAGTATCCGGGACAGGGGAAACGAGCAGTACTTC | CASSIRDRGNEQYF | TRBD1 | many | TRBJ2-7 | TRBV28
TGTGCCAGCACGCAGGGTCTAGATACGCAGTATTTT | CASTQGLDTQYF | . | . | TRBJ2-3 | TRBV7-2
TGCGCCAGCAGCCCCTTTAGGGAGGAGACCCAGTACTTC | CASSPFREETQYF | . | . | TRBJ2-5 | TRBV4-1
TGTGCCAGCAGTTCATCGGACAGGGAGCAGTACTTC | CASSSSDREQYF | TRBD1 | many | TRBJ2-7 | TRBV27
TGTGCCAGCAGCCAAGATGTACAGATGACAGGAGATACGCAGTATTTT | CASSQDVQMTGDTQYF | . | . | TRBJ2-3 | TRBV3-1
TGCAGTGCTGGTCATAGCGGGAGGGTAAGAGAGCAGTTCTTC | CSAGHSGRVREQFF | TRBD2 | few | TRBJ2-1 | TRBV20-1
TGTGCCACCATCTCGTTAGGGCGGCATATGAACACTGAAGCTTTCTTT | CATISLGRHMNTEAFF | . | few | TRBJ1-1 | TRBV27
TGTGCCAGCTCACCACGCTCAACTATGAACACTGAAGCTTTCTTT | CASSPRSTMNTEAFF | . | . | TRBJ1-1 | TRBV18
TGTGCCAGCAGCTGGAGCACAGATACGCAGTATTTT | CASSWSTDTQYF | . | . | TRBJ2-3 | TRBV7-9
TGCAGTGCTTTAGCGGGAGGAAGCAGCAATGAGCAGTTCTTC | CSALAGGSSNEQFF | TRBD2 | . | TRBJ2-1 | TRBV20-1
TGTGCCAGCAGTTCGCCGGGACAGGGGGACGAGCAGTACTTC | CASSSPGQGDEQYF | TRBD1 | . | TRBJ2-7 | TRBV6-1
TGCGCCAGCAGCCGAAAATCCCTTTGGGCTAGCCATAACACCGGGGAGCTGTTTTTT | CASSRKSLWASHNTGELFF | . | . | TRBJ2-2 | TRBV4-1
TGTGCCAGCAGTGGGACTACTTGGGGGACCCAGTACTTC | CASSGTTWGTQYF | . | . | TRBJ2-5 | TRBV6-1
TGTGCCAGCAGTTCCCCCGCCCGCGAGCAGTACTTC | CASSSPAREQYF | . | many | TRBJ2-7 | TRBV27
TGTGCCAGCAACATTTGGGTTGAGAATGAGCAGTTCTTC | CASNIWVENEQFF | . | . | TRBJ2-1 | TRBV2
TGTGCCAGCAGTTCGGACACCCCCATATATTTT | CASSSDTPIYF | . | many | TRBJ1-3 | TRBV27
TGCAGTGCTAAATCCCTAGCGGGAGGTGGCCCAGATACGCAGTATTTT | CSAKSLAGGGPDTQYF | TRBD2 | . | TRBJ2-3 | TRBV20-1
TGTGCCAGCAAATCGGCGCGCGGAGCTAACTATGGCTACACCTTC | CASKSARGANYGYTF | . | . | TRBJ1-2 | TRBV2
TGCAGTGCTAGGACTGACCCCCACAATGAGCAGTTCTTC | CSARTDPHNEQFF | . | . | TRBJ2-1 | TRBV20-1
TGCAGTGCTAAACTAAATGAGCAGTTCTTC | CSAKLNEQFF | . | . | TRBJ2-1 | TRBV20-1
TGTGCCAGCAGCTTATCCCCTTCTAGCTTCAACGAGCAGTACTTC | CASSLSPSSFNEQYF | . | . | TRBJ2-7 | TRBV7-2
TGCAGTGCTAGAGGACAGCTTAGCAATCAGCCCCATCATTTT | CSARGQLSNQPHHF | . | . | TRBJ1-5 | TRBV20-1
TGTGCCAGCAGCTGGGGAGCGGGAGGGTCCTACGAGCAGTACTTC | CASSWGAGGSYEQYF | TRBD2 | . | TRBJ2-7 | TRBV7-2
TGCAGTGCTACCAGTCCGGGACAGGGTCAACACGAGCAGTACTTC | CSATSPGQGQHEQYF | TRBD1 | few | TRBJ2-7 | TRBV20-1
TGTGCCATCAGCGGGGACGAGCCCCAGCATTTT | CAISGDEPQHF | . | . | TRBJ1-5 | TRBV10-3
TGTGCCATCAGTCCCCGGGCCTCCGAGGAAGAGACCCAGTACTTC | CAISPRASEEETQYF | . | once | TRBJ2-5 | TRBV10-3
TGCAGTGCTAGGGGAGGAGGGAATGAGCAGTTCTTC | CSARGGGNEQFF | . | many | TRBJ2-1 | TRBV20-1
TGTGCCATCAGTGACTCGCGGGGGGGCGGAACAGATACGCAGTATTTT | CAISDSRGGGTDTQYF | TRBD2 | few | TRBJ2-3 | TRBV10-3
TGCAGCGGCCGTGCGCAAGAGACCCAGTACTTC | CSGRAQETQYF | . | . | TRBJ2-5 | TRBV20-1
TGTGCCAGCAGTGAAGCCCGCGGGCCCCAGCATTTT | CASSEARGPQHF | . | . | TRBJ1-5 | TRBV6-1
TGTGCCAGCAGCTTAGTGGGGACCTGGCAAGAGACCCAGTACTTC | CASSLVGTWQETQYF | . | few | TRBJ2-5 | TRBV7-2
TGTGCCATCAGGCCGCGAGGGGGACAGGGCAAAGCGGACACTGAAGCTTTCTTT | CAIRPRGGQGKADTEAFF | TRBD1 | . | TRBJ1-1 | TRBV10-3
TGTGCCAGCAGCTCTTCGGAAGCGGGAGGATATGAGCAGTTCTTC | CASSSSEAGGYEQFF | TRBD2 | . | TRBJ2-1 | TRBV6-6
TGTGCCAGCAGTACAAACCCGGGACAGGGTTCGTATGGCTACACCTTC | CASSTNPGQGSYGYTF | TRBD1 | . | TRBJ1-2 | TRBV27
TGTGCCAGCAGTTATGACTACCAAGCCTTTGTGCAGTATTTT | CASSYDYQAFVQYF | . | . | TRBJ2-3 | TRBV27
TGTGCCAGCAGTTTTCGTCCGAGCTCCTACGAGCAGTACTTC | CASSFRPSSYEQYF | . | few | TRBJ2-7 | TRBV27
TGTGCCAGCAGTGCCGTGGAAGGCAGTCAGCCCCAGCATTTT | CASSAVEGSQPQHF | . | . | TRBJ1-5 | TRBV2
TGCGCCAGCAGCACCCAGTGGAACACCGGGGAGCTGTTTTTT | CASSTQWNTGELFF | . | . | TRBJ2-2 | TRBV4-1
TGTGCCAGCAGCCGACTTGGCTCCTACAATGACCAGTTCTTC | CASSRLGSYNDQFF | . | . | TRBJ2-1 | TRBV7-2